This T cell receptor beta chain comes out of a study of CD8 T cells in Susac syndrome. This CDR3 region has 18 residues. Germline V gives CDR1 DFQATT, CDR2 SNEGSKA (reference sequence). The V and J ends lost 0 bases and 4 bases, in that order; junction bases with no gene match: 12. RNA totalling about 0.45 to 1 ug underwent reverse transcription with random hexamers. It was immunoSEQ multiplex PCR that amplified TCR beta CDR3 across 54 Vbeta and 13 Jbeta. In TCRdb, the immunoSEQ multiplex PCR reads were re-called with MiXCR into one record per CDR3 protein. Of some 200,000 distinct CDR3 sequences listed, 90% to 95% were seen once; the top ten hold just under 0.095%.

The chain carries TRBV20-1 and TRBJ1-1; 12 positions agree with TRBD1. This clonotype was obtained from a human donor with multiple sclerosis. The sample was CD4+ T cells from PBMCs. CDR3: CSARDPGQGAAVSTEAFF. The CDR3 DNA follows: TGCAGTGCTAGAGATCCGGGACAGGGGGCTGCGGTAAGCACTGAAGCTTTCTTT.